The 26 T cell receptor beta chains listed next were all sequenced from one sample in a study of control samples from healthy donors and cancer patients. Produced via immunoSEQ multiplex PCR; TCRdb's table is partial and in-frame only. The sample contains approximately 160,000 clones, approximately 94% of which appear only once. Sequencing used blood. These receptors all stem from a woman aged 18-29 years in good health.

This chain joins TRBV7-2 and TRBJ1-5; maybe TRBD1 (6 bases). Trimming took 5 bases from V and 1 from J, leaving 15 bases between them. This CDR3 has 16 amino acids. CDR1 and CDR2 (germline): SGHTA, FQGNSA. CDR3 in DNA: TGTGCCAGCAGCCAAGGGGGTGACGCAAGCAATCAGCCCCAGCATTTT. Its protein product is CASSQGGDASNQPQHF.

CDR3: CASSLDPSGNADTQYF. As DNA, the CDR3 is TGTGCCAGCAGCTTAGATCCCTCAGGGAACGCAGATACGCAGTATTTT. V is TRBV11-3 and J is TRBJ2-3, with a tentative D call TRBD1 (5 bases). Trimming removed 0 bases from V and 4 bases from J, with 14 bases in between. This CDR3 region has 16 residues. Germline assignment: CDR1 SGHNT and CDR2 YENEEA.

The rearrangement links TRBV10-3 to TRBJ1-4, with D unresolved. The CDR3 contains 13 residues. Germline V CDR1 and CDR2: ENHRY, SYGVKD. V lost 4 bases and J 8 bases, leaving 11 bases between the germline ends. The CDR3 protein is CAISVGSGEKLFF. CDR3 bases: TGTGCCATCAGTGTTGGGTCGGGGGAAAAACTGTTTTTT.

V and J are TRBV5-4 and TRBJ1-2; 7 bases are a match to TRBD1. The V and J ends lost 0 bases and 3 bases, in that order; junction bases with no gene match: 2. There are 14 residues in the CDR3. Germline V gene sequence: CDR1 SGHNT, CDR2 YYREEE (reference sequence). The DNA of the CDR3 is TGTGCCAGCAGCTTGGCCGGGACAGACTATGGCTACACCTTC. It specifies CASSLAGTDYGYTF.

This rearrangement joins TRBV9 to TRBJ2-3; 8 bases map to TRBD2. With 4 bases clipped from V and 3 bases from J, the junction kept 7 bases outside the gene matches. The CDR3 consists of 15 residues. Looked up from germline, CDR1 is SGDLS and CDR2 is YYNGEE. The CDR3 nucleotides read TGTGCCAGCAGCCTAGGGACTAGTATGACAGATACGCAGTATTTT. Its translation: CASSLGTSMTDTQYF.

The chain has TRBV6-2 or TRBV6-3 and TRBJ2-3, with 8 nucleotides matching TRBD1. Germline V lookup: CDR1 MNHEY, CDR2 SVGEGT. The CDR3 consists of 14 residues. V gave up 6 bases and J gave up 1 base; unmatched junction bases: 3. Here the CDR3 DNA reads TGTGCCAGCAGCGACAGGGGCGGCACAGATACGCAGTATTTT. Protein sequence: CASSDRGGTDTQYF.

The chain has TRBV5-4 and TRBJ2-1, with 7 bases aligning to TRBD2. CDR1 is SGHNT and CDR2 is YYREEE in the germline V gene (reference sequence). The V and J ends lost 0 bases and 9 bases, in that order; junction bases with no gene match: 6. This CDR3 has 14 amino acids. The CDR3 sequence is CASSLAGLGFEQFF. The CDR3 region has the DNA TGTGCCAGCAGCTTGGCTGGACTAGGGTTTGAGCAGTTCTTC.

V is TRBV5-1 and J is TRBJ2-1; weak D call: TRBD2 (6 bases). From germline, CDR1 is SGHRS and CDR2 YFSETQ. The CDR3 totals 14 residues. Trimming took off 4 bases at V and 9 bases at J, with 17 bases between the two ends. The CDR3 nucleotides read TGCGCCAGCAGCCCGGGCCCGGGGGTGGGTGAGCAGTTCTTC. It encodes CASSPGPGVGEQFF.

The chain links TRBV28 to TRBJ2-7; 10 bases agree with TRBD2. Germline V gene sequence: CDR1 MDHEN, CDR2 SYDVKM. The V segment lost 2 bases and the J segment 6 bases; nucleotides outside the gene matches: 1. CDR3 length: 13 residues. The CDR3 region is CASSLGLAAEQYF. The CDR3 nucleotides read TGTGCCAGCAGTTTAGGACTAGCGGCCGAGCAGTACTTC.

The chain uses TRBV18 and TRBJ2-1; 10 bases line up with TRBD2. The V gene's germline CDR1 is KGHSH and CDR2 LQKENI. The CDR3 is 18 amino acids. V was pared by 3 bases and J by 6 bases, with 14 bases of the junction left unmatched. The chain's CDR3 is CASSPSKRGGHPPNEQFF. The CDR3 DNA reads TGTGCCAGCTCACCTAGCAAGCGGGGGGGCCATCCCCCCAATGAGCAGTTCTTC. Combining the CDR3 with reference TRBV18 and TRBJ2-1 gives the whole variable domain NAGVMQNPRHLVRRRGQEARLRCSPMKGHSHVYWYRQLPEEGLKFMVYLQKENIIDESGMPKERFSAEFPKEGPSILRIQQVVRGDSAAYFCASSPSKRGGHPPNEQFFGPGTRLTVL.

V usage is TRBV18 and J usage is TRBJ2-1; 9 bases fit TRBD2. Germline loops: CDR1 KGHSH, CDR2 LQKENI. The CDR3 is made up of 16 amino acids. Unmatched junction bases numbered 10, after V lost 3 bases and J lost 7 bases. CDR3 DNA sequence: TGTGCCAGCTCACCTCAGCGGGGGGCATTGGGTAATGAGCAGTTCTTC. Translation: CASSPQRGALGNEQFF.

This chain links TRBV25-1 with TRBJ1-2, with D perhaps TRBD1 (6 bases). Germline-derived CDR1 and CDR2 are MGHDK and SYGVNS. Trimming cost V 8 bases and J 8 bases, with 27 bases left between them. The CDR3 loop spans 16 amino acids. The CDR3 nucleotides read TGTGCCAGCCAACCTAACACCGGACAGCGTGGTTACGGCTACACCTTC. It codes for CASQPNTGQRGYGYTF.

Points on this clone: The conserved phenylalanine or tryptophan normally closing the CDR3 is absent here, so this likely arose from a read error. The chain links TRBV15 to TRBJ1-2; 7 bases are shared with TRBD1. Germline V CDR1 and CDR2: LNHNV, YYDKDF (reference sequence). Trimming at V came to 0 bases and at J to 1 base, leaving 2 bases not matched to a gene. This CDR3 has 15 residues. The DNA of the CDR3 is TGTGCCACCAGCAGAGATCGGGACAGTAACTATGGCTACACCCTC. Translating gives CATSRDRDSNYGYTL.

The chain recombines TRBV5-1 with TRBJ2-7; TRBD2 matches 12 bases. This CDR3 region has 13 residues. The trim removed 4 bases at V and 7 bases at J, leaving 3 bases unmatched. In germline, CDR1 is SGHRS, CDR2 YFSETQ. For the CDR3, the DNA is TGCGCCAGCAGCCTGGGGACTAGCGGGGAGCAGTACTTC. This gives the protein CASSLGTSGEQYF.

The chain links TRBV11-3 to TRBJ2-3, with 11 bases lining up with TRBD2. Germline V gene data show CDR1 as SGHNT and CDR2 as YENEEA. With V trimmed by 5 bases and J by 1 base, 8 bases remained unmatched. The CDR3 is 17 amino acids. The CDR3 bases are TGTGCCAGCAGCCCCCAAACACTAGCGGGGGGCACAGATACGCAGTATTTT. Residues: CASSPQTLAGGTDTQYF.

This chain joins TRBV4-3 and TRBJ2-7; 7 positions agree with TRBD2. The CDR3 runs to 17 residues. V gave up 3 bases and J gave up 3 bases; unmatched junction bases: 14. The germline CDR1 and CDR2 sequences are LGHNA and YSLEER. CDR3 protein: CASSQGLGPAGLYEQYF. The CDR3 bases are TGCGCCAGCAGCCAGGGTCTCGGACCAGCGGGGCTCTACGAGCAGTACTTC.

This clone was seen a few times. The V and J genes are TRBV12-3 or TRBV12-4 and TRBJ2-7, with 7 bases aligning to TRBD2. There are 12 residues in the CDR3. V was clipped by 8 bases and J by 3 bases; unmatched bases: 4. CDR3 coding DNA: TGTGCCAGCGGGGGGGACGTCTACGAGCAGTACTTC. This gives the protein CASGGDVYEQYF.

The V gene is TRBV28, the J gene TRBJ2-2; 7 bases fit TRBD1. Germline V CDR1 and CDR2: MDHEN, SYDVKM. The trim removed 5 bases at V and 6 bases at J, leaving 6 bases unmatched. The CDR3 loop spans 14 amino acids. CDR3 amino acids: CASSPQGLPGELFF. The CDR3 DNA sequence: TGTGCCAGCAGTCCACAGGGGCTTCCCGGGGAGCTGTTTTTT.

The chain joins TRBV5-1 to TRBJ1-1, with D tentatively TRBD1 (6 bases). With 4 bases removed from V and 3 bases from J, the gap between germline ends came to 19 bases. Germline lookup yields CDR1 SGHRS and CDR2 YFSETQ. The CDR3 runs to 16 residues. CDR3 sequence: CASSQVQGEGDTEAFF. The CDR3, as DNA: TGCGCCAGCAGCCAGGTACAGGGCGAGGGGGACACTGAAGCTTTCTTT.

The V call is TRBV24-1, the J call TRBJ2-2, with D possibly matching TRBD1 (5 bases). The CDR3 runs 14 residues. Germline V gene data show CDR1 as KGHDR and CDR2 as SFDVKD. Trimming pared 4 bases from V and 5 bases from J, leaving 10 bases between. CDR3 DNA: TGTGCCACCAGTGACCCAGGGTTAACCGGGGAGCTGTTTTTT. Amino acids: CATSDPGLTGELFF.

As to this clone: One end of the junction fails to match germline, which may point to a read error. The CDR3 sequence: CASSLSDSGMNF. CDR3 nucleotide sequence: TGTGCCAGCAGCTTGTCTGACAGTGGTATGAATTTT. This sequence joins TRBV7-9 and TRBJ1-5, with D tentatively TRBD1 (5 bases). Per the germline V gene, CDR1 is SEHNR and CDR2 is FQNEAQ (reference sequence). The CDR3 loop spans 12 amino acids.

The rearrangement links TRBV19 to TRBJ2-5, with 9 bases fitting TRBD2. CDR1 and CDR2 (germline): LNHDA, SQIVND (reference sequence). The CDR3 is 15 amino acids. After removal of 1 base from V and 7 bases from J, the junction contained 7 bases not matched to a gene. CDR3 sequence reads: CASSIGTSAGGTQYF. Here the CDR3 DNA reads TGTGCCAGTAGTATAGGGACTAGCGCTGGCGGGACCCAGTACTTC.

In DNA form, the CDR3 reads TGTGCCAGCAGTTTCGGTCAGGGGGCGCTAAACTATGGCTACACCTTC. Translating gives CASSFGQGALNYGYTF. The chain has TRBV28 and TRBJ1-2, with TRBD1 identical over 8 bases. Germline-derived CDR1 and CDR2 are MDHEN and SYDVKM. V lost 3 bases and J lost 2; bases outside the gene matches: 8. The length of the CDR3 is 16 residues.

V usage is TRBV12-3 or TRBV12-4 and J usage is TRBJ1-5; the D is unclear. The CDR3 is made up of 13 amino acids. Trimming cost V 3 bases and J 5 bases, with 8 bases left between them. The CDR3 coding sequence is TGTGCCAGCAGTTTTCGATCTGATCAGCCCCAGCATTTT. Its protein is CASSFRSDQPQHF.

The chain has TRBV6-5 and TRBJ2-5; D may be TRBD2 (6 bases). The CDR3 is 15 amino acids. The germline V and J ends were trimmed by 6 bases and 4 bases, with 18 bases remaining between them. Germline-derived CDR1 and CDR2 are MNHEY and SVGAGI. CDR3 protein: CASRVSGTQRETQYF. The CDR3 DNA reads TGTGCCAGCAGGGTTAGCGGAACCCAGAGAGAGACCCAGTACTTC.

The rearrangement joins TRBV19 to TRBJ2-7; D gene unclear. The CDR3 is 13 amino acids. Germline-derived CDR1 and CDR2 are LNHDA and SQIVND (reference sequence). V lost 7 bases to trimming and J lost 0 bases, with 10 bases between them. The CDR3 loop is CASTGQSSYEQYF. The DNA for the CDR3 is TGTGCCAGTACAGGCCAATCCTCCTACGAGCAGTACTTC.